Each of the 14 T cell receptor beta chains below was sequenced from the same sample in a study of cytomegalovirus exposure and HLA in healthy donors. The PCR ran on 60 Vbeta and 13 Jbeta primers. Measured with immunoSEQ multiplex PCR; TCRdb has only the in-frame clones, and not every one. The repertoire holds about 140,000 clones, with around 75% as singletons. The sequenced sample consisted of PBMCs. The receptors were gathered from a female donor in good health and CMV-seronegative.

The chain has TRBV7-2 and TRBJ2-1, with D perhaps TRBD2 (6 bases). Deletions cut 1 base from V and 4 bases from J, with 17 bases between. CDR1 and CDR2 (germline): SGHTA, FQGNSA. CDR3 length: 17 residues. This CDR3 reads CASSLGVLSGLYNEQFF. The CDR3 nucleotides are TGTGCCAGCAGCTTAGGGGTCCTTAGCGGACTTTACAATGAGCAGTTCTTC.

In nucleotides, the CDR3 is TGTGCCAGCGGGGGCGGACAGTACCAAGAGACCCAGTACTTC. It codes for CASGGGQYQETQYF. The V call is TRBV2, the J call TRBJ2-5; D perhaps matches TRBD1 (6 bases). Germline V CDR1 and CDR2: SNHLY, FYNNEI. The CDR3 loop spans 14 amino acids. Trimming took 8 bases from V and 0 from J, leaving 13 bases between them.

The rearrangement links TRBV6-1 to TRBJ2-1; unclear D gene. Germline assignment: CDR1 MNHNS and CDR2 SASEGT. The CDR3 is made up of 13 amino acids. Trimming pared 1 base from V and 9 bases from J, leaving 10 bases between. CDR3 coding DNA: TGTGCCAGCAGTGAAGGCCCCTGGGCTGAGCAGTTCTTC. This sequence encodes CASSEGPWAEQFF.

V usage is TRBV5-8 and J usage is TRBJ1-1; no clear D gene. This CDR3 has 13 amino acids. Germline lookup yields CDR1 SGHTS and CDR2 YDEGEE. The germline V and J ends were trimmed by 2 bases and 3 bases, with 8 bases remaining between them. The CDR3 coding sequence is TGTGCCAGCAGCTTACAGCTTGACACTGAAGCTTTCTTT. Protein: CASSLQLDTEAFF. Supplemented by reference TRBV5-8 and TRBJ1-1, the full variable domain reads EAGVTQSPTHLIKTRGQQATLRCSPISGHTSVYWYQQALGLGLQFLLWYDEGEERNRGNFPPRFSGRQFPNYSSELNVNALELEDSALYLCASSLQLDTEAFFGQGTRLTVV.

V and J are TRBV7-2 and TRBJ2-7, with 11 bases that match TRBD1. V lost 5 bases, J lost 2 bases, and 11 bases stayed unmatched. This CDR3 spans 17 amino acids. Germline V gene sequence: CDR1 SGHTA, CDR2 FQGNSA. CDR3 sequence (DNA): TGTGCCAGCAGCCCCACCCTGCCGGGACAGGGGGCCTACGAGCAGTACTTC. This sequence encodes CASSPTLPGQGAYEQYF.

The V gene is TRBV28, the J gene TRBJ2-5; 7 nucleotides align to TRBD1. The germline V gene encodes CDR1 MDHEN and CDR2 SYDVKM. The CDR3 has 16 amino acids. V trimming: 5 bases; J trimming: 2 bases; junction bases outside the gene matches: 11. Written as DNA, the CDR3 is TGTGCCAGCAGTCCCCCTCGACAGGGTACTCAAGAGACCCAGTACTTC. Encoded protein: CASSPPRQGTQETQYF.

This chain uses TRBV10-3 with TRBJ2-7; 9 bases match TRBD2. V trimming: 0 bases; J trimming: 2 bases; junction bases outside the gene matches: 8. The germline gives CDR1 ENHRY, CDR2 SYGVKD. This CDR3 is built from 17 residues. CDR3 amino acids: CAISESSRGGSTYEQYF. The CDR3 nucleotides are TGTGCCATCAGTGAGTCTTCGCGGGGGGGGAGCACCTACGAGCAGTACTTC.

The rearrangement uses TRBV9 and TRBJ2-1, with 11 bases identical to TRBD2. Germline CDR1 SGDLS, CDR2 YYNGEE. With V trimmed by 6 bases and J by 7 bases, 12 bases remained unmatched. The length of the CDR3 is 16 residues. The CDR3 is CASTSGGLAGGNEQFF. In DNA form, the CDR3 reads TGTGCCAGCACCTCGGGGGGGCTAGCGGGAGGAAATGAGCAGTTCTTC.

The chain is built from TRBV7-2 and TRBJ1-5, with unresolved D. This CDR3 is built from 14 residues. V was clipped by 3 bases and J by 0 bases, with 6 bases between them. Germline CDR1 is SGHTA and CDR2 is FQGNSA. The CDR3, as DNA: TGTGCCAGCAGCTTGCACAGTAGCAATCAGCCCCAGCATTTT. It encodes CASSLHSSNQPQHF.

The gene calls are TRBV30 and TRBJ1-1; TRBD1 is a possible D gene (5 bases). V was trimmed by 2 bases and J by 7 bases, leaving 8 bases between them. The CDR3 spans 11 residues. Germline V gene data show CDR1 as GTSNPN and CDR2 as SVGIG (reference sequence). The CDR3 bases are TGTGCCTGGAGTCCCAGGGATGAAGCTTTCTTT. Encoded protein: CAWSPRDEAFF.

The gene calls are TRBV11-3 and TRBJ2-7, with D unresolved. The CDR3 loop spans 15 amino acids. Germline assignment: CDR1 SGHNT and CDR2 YENEEA. Deletions cut 0 bases from V and 10 bases from J, with 19 bases between. The CDR3 spells CASSLDREHRVVQYF. In nucleotides, the CDR3 is TGTGCCAGCAGCTTAGATCGAGAGCACAGAGTGGTCCAGTACTTC. Complete variable domain (other parts from reference TRBV11-3 and TRBJ2-7): EAGVVQSPRYKIIEKKQPVAFWCNPISGHNTLYWYLQNLGQGPELLIRYENEEAVDDSQLPKDRFSAERLKGVDSTLKIQPAELGDSAVYLCASSLDREHRVVQYFGPGTRLTVT.

The chain recombines TRBV5-1 with TRBJ1-1, with 12 bases matching TRBD1. Per germline, CDR1 SGHRS and CDR2 YFSETQ. CDR3 length equals 16 residues. J gave up 0 bases and V 4 bases, and 4 bases lay outside the gene matches. This CDR3 reads CASSNRDRGLNTEAFF. The CDR3, as DNA: TGCGCCAGCAGCAACCGGGACAGGGGGCTGAACACTGAAGCTTTCTTT.

This clone was seen once. The DNA for the CDR3 is TGCAGCGTTGAGGGGTTAGCGGGAGGAAGCTCCTACAATGAGCAGTTCTTC. It translates to CSVEGLAGGSSYNEQFF. The chain recombines TRBV29-1 with TRBJ2-1; 10 nucleotides align to TRBD2. The CDR3 runs 17 residues. V was clipped by 3 bases and J by 0 bases; unmatched bases: 8. CDR1 SQVTM and CDR2 ANQGSEA come from the germline V gene.

In this sample, this clone turned up once. This rearrangement joins TRBV28 to TRBJ2-5; possibly TRBD2 for D (5 bases). CDR1 is MDHEN, CDR2 SYDVKM, per germline. The length of the CDR3 is 15 residues. V was clipped by 3 bases and J by 5 bases, with 16 bases between them. The CDR3 coding sequence is TGTGCCAGCAGTTTCCTGCGGGCCGGGCTGGAGACCCAGTACTTC. Translating it yields CASSFLRAGLETQYF.